These T cell receptor beta chains were read from a single sample in a study of blood T cell repertoires in COVID-19. Repertoires were generated with immunoSEQ multiplex PCR, while TCRdb's copy carries only in-frame clones and drops some. The sample contains 60,000 to 75,000 clones, roughly 93% of which appear only once. The sample comprised peripheral blood. The receptors originated from a human donor in a cohort sampled during active COVID-19. Each CDR3 is given with its conserved first and last residue. The D gene is left open where the match is weak. Clone size is stated in some rows and not others, as once, few, many or a class when expanded.

TRBJ1-6 | . | TRBV4-2 | TRBD1 | 17 | TGTGCCAGCAGCCAAGATCTTTGGACAGGGGTAAATTCACCCCTCCACTTT | CASSQDLWTGVNSPLHF
TRBJ1-2 | . | TRBV6-6 | TRBD1 | 14 | TGTGCCAGCTGCAAGGAGGGGGCCGGCTATGGCTACACCTTC | CASCKEGAGYGYTF
TRBJ2-7 | . | TRBV27 | . | 12 | TGTGCCAGCAGTGCCCCTGGGGGGATACAGTACTTC | CASSAPGGIQYF
TRBJ2-7 | . | TRBV4-1 | TRBD2 | 15 | TGCGCCAGCAGCCAAGAACTAGCGGGCTCCTACGAGCAGTACTTC | CASSQELAGSYEQYF
TRBJ2-5 | . | TRBV7-2 | . | 14 | TGTGCCAGCAGCTGGGAGCAGTTGGGCGAGACCCAGTACTTC | CASSWEQLGETQYF
TRBJ1-4 | . | TRBV5-1 | TRBD1 | 15 | TGCGCCAGCAGCTACAGACAGGGAACTAATGAAAAACTGTTTTTT | CASSYRQGTNEKLFF
TRBJ1-5 | . | TRBV12-5 | . | 15 | TGTGCTAGTGGTTTGGAACAGGGCAGCAATCAGCCCCAGCATTTT | CASGLEQGSNQPQHF
TRBJ1-5 | . | TRBV2 | TRBD1 | 16 | TGTGCCAGCAGCCGGGAGCGGGTGGCAGGGGGTCAGCCCCAGCATTTT | CASSRERVAGGQPQHF
TRBJ1-1 | . | TRBV5-3 | . | 18 | TGTGCCAGAAGCTTATCTCAGGGAAATAGAAAGGTTCTCACTGAAGCTTTCTTT | CARSLSQGNRKVLTEAFF
TRBJ2-7 | . | TRBV18 | . | 12 | TGTGCCAGCTCGGGCGGGATCTACGAGCAGTACTTC | CASSGGIYEQYF
TRBJ1-6 | once | TRBV6-1 | TRBD1 | 15 | TGTGCCAGCAGTGAAACGGGACAGCCCTATTCACCCCTCCACTTT | CASSETGQPYSPLHF
TRBJ2-3 | . | TRBV4-2 | TRBD2 | 18 | TGTGCCAGCAGCCAAGATTACGGGAGGGCCAGGAACACAGATACGCAGTATTTT | CASSQDYGRARNTDTQYF
TRBJ1-1 | . | TRBV28 | TRBD1 | 14 | TGTGCCAGCAGTTCCCCGGGACAGGGGGGTGAAGCTTTCTTT | CASSSPGQGGEAFF
TRBJ2-5 | . | TRBV28 | TRBD1 | 14 | TGTGCCAGCAGTCCCGCGGACAGGGAAGAGACCCAGTACTTC | CASSPADREETQYF
TRBJ1-1 | few | TRBV7-8 | . | 18 | TGTGCCAGCAGCTTAGGAGGTTGGACATGGGCCCGGGACACTGAAGCTTTCTTT | CASSLGGWTWARDTEAFF
TRBJ1-2 | few | TRBV19 | . | 13 | TGTGCCAGTAGTTACGGGAATTACTATGGCTACACCTTC | CASSYGNYYGYTF
TRBJ2-5 | . | TRBV13 | TRBD2 | 16 | TGTGCCAGCAGCTTTCGTCTAGCGGGAGTTGTAGAGACCCAGTACTTC | CASSFRLAGVVETQYF
TRBJ1-2 | . | TRBV25-1 | . | 12 | TGTGCCAGCAGTGGGGGGGTTTATGGCTACACCTTC | CASSGGVYGYTF
TRBJ2-1 | . | TRBV4-3 | . | 16 | TGCGCCAGCAGCCAAGATGATCACAACTCCTACAATGAGCAGTTCTTC | CASSQDDHNSYNEQFF
TRBJ2-7 | . | TRBV7-9 | TRBD1 | 15 | TGTGCCAGCAGCTCCAAACAGGGGGCCACCTACGAGCAGTACTTC | CASSSKQGATYEQYF
TRBJ2-3 | . | TRBV28 | TRBD1 | 18 | TGTGCCATCGAGGGGGCTGTAGCGACTCTTATCCCCACAGATACGCAGTATTTT | CAIEGAVATLIPTDTQYF
TRBJ1-3 | . | TRBV19 | TRBD1 | 16 | TGTGCCAGTAGACCGGGACAGGGGAACCCTGGAAACACCATATATTTT | CASRPGQGNPGNTIYF
TRBJ2-3 | . | TRBV4-2 | TRBD2 | 17 | TGTGCCAGCAGCCAAGGGGTCTTTGCGGGAGGGACAGATACGCAGTATTTT | CASSQGVFAGGTDTQYF
TRBJ2-1 | . | TRBV10-1 | . | 18 | TGCGCCAGCAGTGAGTCTGTGGGACTGGGTAGCTCCTACAATGAGCAGTTCTTC | CASSESVGLGSSYNEQFF
TRBJ2-7 | . | TRBV28 | . | 13 | TGTGCCAGCACCTTCGGGGGATTCTACGAGCAGTACTTC | CASTFGGFYEQYF
TRBJ2-3 | . | TRBV6-6 | TRBD2 | 13 | TGTGCTTTGGCTAGCGGGTCCACAGATACGCAGTATTTT | CALASGSTDTQYF
TRBJ1-6 | . | TRBV5-1 | TRBD1 | 15 | TGCGCCAGCAGCCGCGCCGGGACAGGGAATTCACCCCTCCACTTT | CASSRAGTGNSPLHF
TRBJ1-1 | . | TRBV7-3 | TRBD1 | 15 | TGTGCCAGCAGCAAGAGGACAGGGATAACCCCTGAAGCTTTCTTT | CASSKRTGITPEAFF
TRBJ2-3 | . | TRBV5-1 | . | 16 | TGCGCCAGCAGCCCGGGCCGGGACTCCATTACAGATACGCAGTATTTT | CASSPGRDSITDTQYF
TRBJ2-1 | . | TRBV19 | TRBD2 | 15 | TGTGCCAGTAGTATAGTGGGACTAGCGGGAAATGAGCAGTTCTTC | CASSIVGLAGNEQFF
TRBJ1-5 | . | TRBV10-3 | . | 15 | TGTGCCATCAGGCAGGGATTGGAGAGCAATCAGCCCCAGCATTTT | CAIRQGLESNQPQHF
TRBJ1-1 | . | TRBV28 | TRBD1 | 14 | TGTGCCAGCAGACAAAGGACAGGACTATCTGAAGCTTTCTTT | CASRQRTGLSEAFF
TRBJ2-3 | . | TRBV29-1 | TRBD2 | 18 | TGCAGCGTTGGAAAATGGGGATCTAGCGGGAATCTTGGGGATACGCAGTATTTT | CSVGKWGSSGNLGDTQYF
TRBJ1-2 | once | TRBV3-1/TRBV3-2 | . | 15 | TGTGCCAGCAGCCAGAGGCCAGGCGGGTTGGATGGCTACACCTTC | CASSQRPGGLDGYTF
TRBJ1-2 | . | TRBV19 | . | 13 | TGTGCCAGTACAATGCCACAGCTCTATGGCTACACCTTC | CASTMPQLYGYTF
TRBJ1-2 | . | TRBV6-5 | TRBD1 | 14 | TGTGCCAGCAGAAAACGGACAGGGGGGAATGGCTACACCTTC | CASRKRTGGNGYTF
TRBJ1-1 | . | TRBV28 | . | 15 | TGTGCCAGCAGTTCCCATGGGGTCGAGGGCACTGAAGCTTTCTTT | CASSSHGVEGTEAFF
TRBJ2-7 | few | TRBV2 | . | 13 | TGTGCCAGCAGTGGCGGCAGACCCTACGAGCAGTACTTC | CASSGGRPYEQYF
TRBJ1-5 | . | TRBV4-1 | . | 16 | TGCGCCAGCAGCCAAGATTATGGGAACAGGGTCCAGCCCCAGCATTTT | CASSQDYGNRVQPQHF
TRBJ1-1 | . | TRBV6-6 | . | 14 | TGTGCCAGCCGGGGGGGCGGGGGAAAGCCTGAAGCTTTCTTT | CASRGGGGKPEAFF
TRBJ2-2 | . | TRBV5-6 | TRBD2 | 14 | TGTGCCAGCAGCTTGGGACTAGCTCCCGGGGAGCTGTTTTTT | CASSLGLAPGELFF
TRBJ1-3 | . | TRBV28 | . | 13 | TGTGCCAGCAGTACAGGATATGGAAACACCATATATTTT | CASSTGYGNTIYF
TRBJ1-1 | . | TRBV9 | . | 15 | TGTGCCAGCAGCGGAGGCGAAGGCGGCGGGACTGAAGCTTTCTTT | CASSGGEGGGTEAFF
TRBJ1-4 | . | TRBV10-1 | TRBD1 | 14 | TGCGCCAGCAGCACCGGGACAGGGGTGGCAAAACTGTTTTTT | CASSTGTGVAKLFF
TRBJ2-7 | . | TRBV5-5 | TRBD2 | 15 | TGTGCCAGCAGCTCGGGACTAGCCCCCCTACGCGAGCAGTACTTC | CASSSGLAPLREQYF
TRBJ1-5 | . | TRBV7-2 | TRBD1 | 15 | TGTGCCAGCAGGAAGGGACAGGTTCCCGGACAGCCCCAGCATTTT | CASRKGQVPGQPQHF